These 26 T cell receptor beta chains were sequenced from one sample in a study of cytomegalovirus exposure and HLA in healthy donors. Vbeta (60) and Jbeta (13) primers were used in the PCR. Libraries were prepared by immunoSEQ multiplex PCR; TCRdb keeps only in-frame clonotypes and omits some of them. The sample includes under 200,000 clones, 65% to 90% of them seen just once. Source material: PBMCs. The receptors were sampled from a man in his forties or fifties in good health and CMV-seropositive.

This clone has a handful of counts. The CDR3 loop is CASSSQGTFKHYEQYF. In DNA, the CDR3 is TGTGCCAGTAGTTCACAGGGGACGTTTAAGCACTACGAGCAGTACTTC. The chain employs TRBV19 and TRBJ2-7; 7 nucleotides match TRBD1. J gave up 3 bases and V 5 bases, and 13 bases lay outside the gene matches. Germline CDR1 is LNHDA and CDR2 is SQIVND (reference sequence). The CDR3 is made up of 16 amino acids.

V usage is TRBV15 and J usage is TRBJ2-5; possibly TRBD1 for D (6 bases). Trimming left V 3 bases short and J 5 bases short, with 13 bases between. The CDR3 spans 14 residues. Germline V gene lookup returns CDR1 LNHNV and CDR2 YYDKDF (reference sequence). The chain's CDR3 is CATSSQGQGETQYF. CDR3 DNA: TGTGCCACCAGCAGTCAGGGGCAGGGGGAGACCCAGTACTTC.

The J gene is TRBJ1-2, the V gene TRBV28; 7 bases are a match to TRBD1. Per the germline V gene, CDR1 is MDHEN and CDR2 is SYDVKM. Unmatched junction bases numbered 8, after V lost 6 bases and J lost 1 base. The CDR3 is 15 residues long. CDR3 loop: CASRKQGRSNYGYTF. The CDR3 DNA follows: TGTGCCAGCAGGAAACAGGGGAGAAGTAACTATGGCTACACCTTC.

The chain combines TRBV19 with TRBJ1-3; the match to TRBD1 covers 7 bases. V trimming: 3 bases; J trimming: 2 bases; junction bases outside the gene matches: 7. The CDR3 contains 16 residues. In germline, CDR1 is LNHDA, CDR2 SQIVND (reference sequence). CDR3 nucleotides: TGTGCCAGTAGTATTCAGGCCGGGACAGCTGGAAACACCATATATTTT. This encodes CASSIQAGTAGNTIYF.

The rearrangement joins TRBV11-2 to TRBJ1-1, with 7 bases aligning to TRBD1. Per germline, CDR1 SGHAT and CDR2 FQNNGV. The CDR3 consists of 15 residues. J was trimmed by 0 bases and V by 4 bases; bases with no gene match: 5. CDR3 sequence (DNA): TGTGCCAGCAGCTCCGGGACAGTAATGAACACTGAAGCTTTCTTT. This translates into CASSSGTVMNTEAFF.

The chain couples TRBV7-2 to TRBJ2-1; 8 bases are shared with TRBD2. The CDR3 totals 16 residues. V was pared by 3 bases and J by 8 bases, with 12 bases of the junction left unmatched. Germline CDR1 reads SGHTA; CDR2 reads FQGNSA. CDR3 coding DNA: TGTGCCAGCAGCTTGGGACTAAGCGGGGGAGCCGATGAGCAGTTCTTC. It is translated as CASSLGLSGGADEQFF.

V and J are TRBV4-3 and TRBJ2-2, with 8 bases lining up with TRBD1. The germline V gene encodes CDR1 LGHNA and CDR2 YSLEER. The ends lost 0 bases at V and 4 bases at J; junction bases unmatched: 7. This CDR3 comprises 17 residues. The CDR3: CASSQDLGQGLTGELFF. CDR3 DNA: TGCGCCAGCAGCCAAGACCTTGGACAGGGTCTCACCGGGGAGCTGTTTTTT.

The chain uses TRBV4-1 and TRBJ2-2; 11 positions match TRBD2. The CDR3 has 18 residues. J gave up 5 bases and V 3 bases, and 11 bases lay outside the gene matches. CDR1 is MGHRA and CDR2 is YSYEKL in the germline V gene. DNA for the CDR3: TGCGCCAGCAGCCACCTCCCCCCACTAGCGGGGGTGACCGGGGAGCTGTTTTTT. Amino acid sequence: CASSHLPPLAGVTGELFF.

The chain carries TRBV6-6 and TRBJ2-3, with 11 bases fitting TRBD1. The CDR3 length is 15 residues. V dropped 6 bases and J dropped 4; count of bases not matched to a gene: 6. Germline V CDR1 and CDR2: MNHNY, SVGAGI (reference sequence). The CDR3 nucleotides read TGTGCCAGCAGCCAAGGACAGGGGGCTGCAGATACGCAGTATTTT. Its protein is CASSQGQGAADTQYF.

In this sample, this clone turned up once. This specimen includes other DNA sequences encoding the same CDR3. CDR3 region: CASSSSLQVSNQPQHF. CDR3 coding DNA: TGTGCCAGCAGCAGTTCCCTACAGGTCAGCAATCAGCCCCAGCATTTT. This sequence joins TRBV7-9 and TRBJ1-5, with D tentatively TRBD1 (5 bases). With 5 bases removed from V and 1 base from J, the gap between germline ends came to 15 bases. Germline-derived CDR1 and CDR2 are SEHNR and FQNEAQ (reference sequence). The CDR3 covers 16 residues. Variable domain in full (rest from reference TRBV7-9 and TRBJ1-5): DTGVSQNPRHKITKRGQNVTFRCDPISEHNRLYWYRQTLGQGPEFLTYFQNEAQLEKSRLLSDRFSAERPKGSFSTLEIQRTEQGDSAMYLCASSSSLQVSNQPQHFGDGTRLSIL.

J is TRBJ1-3 and V is TRBV5-1; TRBD1 aligns across 9 bases. With V trimmed by 6 bases and J by 3 bases, 10 bases remained unmatched. Germline V gives CDR1 SGHRS, CDR2 YFSETQ. The CDR3 runs 16 residues. In nucleotides, the CDR3 is TGCGCCAGCACCTTTGGAGGGACAGGGAATGGAAACACCATATATTTT. It specifies CASTFGGTGNGNTIYF. The complete variable domain, with remaining parts taken from reference TRBV5-1 and TRBJ1-3, reads KAGVTQTPRYLIKTRGQQVTLSCSPISGHRSVSWYQQTPGQGLQFLFEYFSETQRNKGNFPGRFSGRQFSNSRSEMNVSTLELGDSALYLCASTFGGTGNGNTIYFGEGSWLTVV.

The CDR3 here is CASSQDWNRFYEQYF. Here the CDR3 DNA reads TGTGCCAGCAGCCAAGATTGGAACAGGTTTTACGAGCAGTACTTC. The chain has TRBV14 and TRBJ2-7; perhaps TRBD1 as D (5 bases). The length of the CDR3 is 15 residues. The germline gives CDR1 SGHDN, CDR2 FVKESK. V was cut by 0 bases and J by 4 bases, with 13 bases left in between.

J is TRBJ2-3 and V is TRBV7-6, with TRBD2 identical over 7 bases. The length of the CDR3 is 14 residues. Trimming removed 5 bases from V and 2 bases from J; junction bases left unmatched: 4. CDR1 and CDR2 (germline): SGHVS, FNYEAQ. CDR3 bases: TGTGCCAGCAGCCCTGGGACTACCACAGATACGCAGTATTTT. It is translated as CASSPGTTTDTQYF. Supplemented by reference TRBV7-6 and TRBJ2-3, the full variable domain reads GAGVSQSPRYKVTKRGQDVALRCDPISGHVSLYWYRQALGQGPEFLTYFNYEAQQDKSGLPNDRFSAERPEGSISTLTIQRTEQRDSAMYRCASSPGTTTDTQYFGPGTRLTVL.

The chain couples TRBV6-5 to TRBJ2-7; tentatively, D is TRBD2 (6 bases). V was shortened by 0 bases and J by 6 bases, with 15 bases between the two germline ends. The CDR3 spans 15 residues. Germline V gives CDR1 MNHEY, CDR2 SVGAGI. This CDR3 is CASSYSPSLGGEQYF. The DNA for the CDR3 is TGTGCCAGCAGTTACTCCCCTTCCCTCGGGGGCGAGCAGTACTTC.

V is TRBV6-6 and J is TRBJ2-1; D is perhaps TRBD1 (5 bases). V shed 4 bases and J shed 4 bases, with 8 bases lying between them. The CDR3 totals 13 residues. Germline-derived CDR1 and CDR2 are MNHNY and SVGAGI (reference sequence). The CDR3 is CASSSTGYNEQFF. In nucleotides, the CDR3 is TGTGCCAGCAGTTCAACAGGTTACAATGAGCAGTTCTTC.

In its sample, this clone was seen once. The chain couples TRBV11-2 to TRBJ2-1, with 13 bases fitting TRBD2. Trimming took 3 bases from V and 7 from J; bases not matched to a gene: 6. Per germline, CDR1 SGHAT and CDR2 FQNNGV. The CDR3 contains 16 residues. The CDR3: CASSLRLAGGTNEQFF. CDR3 DNA sequence: TGTGCCAGCAGCTTGCGACTAGCGGGGGGTACAAATGAGCAGTTCTTC.

The V gene is TRBV4-2, the J gene TRBJ2-1; 8 bases map to TRBD2. V was clipped by 2 bases and J by 5 bases; unmatched bases: 8. CDR1 and CDR2 (germline): LGHNA, YNFKEQ. The CDR3 contains 16 residues. The CDR3 DNA sequence: TGTGCCAGCAGCCAACTACTAGCGGTCCGAAACAATGAGCAGTTCTTC. Its translation: CASSQLLAVRNNEQFF.

On this clone itself: Other DNA sequences in the same sample also yield this CDR3. The chain links TRBV5-6 to TRBJ1-2; perhaps TRBD1 as D (6 bases). Germline V gives CDR1 SGHDT, CDR2 YYEEEE. The CDR3 contains 15 residues. V was pared by 3 bases and J by 4 bases, with 16 bases between. CDR3 amino acids: CASSSYRDTLYGYTF. CDR3 DNA sequence: TGTGCCAGCAGCTCGTACCGGGACACCCTCTATGGCTACACCTTC.

The V call is TRBV7-2, the J call TRBJ2-7; TRBD1 aligns across 9 bases. The germline V gene encodes CDR1 SGHTA and CDR2 FQGNSA. After removal of 5 bases from V and 2 bases from J, the junction contained 1 base not matched to a gene. This CDR3 region has 13 residues. This chain's CDR3 is CASSGTGTYEQYF. CDR3 nucleotide sequence: TGTGCCAGCAGCGGGACAGGGACCTACGAGCAGTACTTC.

This chain links TRBV15 with TRBJ2-4; D not resolved. Germline CDR1 reads LNHNV; CDR2 reads YYDKDF (reference sequence). V shed 1 base and J shed 1 base, with 14 bases lying between them. There are 17 residues in the CDR3. The CDR3 sequence: CATSRVKFEEAKNIQYF. The CDR3 DNA is TGTGCCACCAGCAGAGTGAAGTTCGAGGAGGCCAAAAACATTCAGTACTTC.

The chain is built from TRBV7-3 and TRBJ2-1; D might be TRBD1 (5 bases). Germline assignment: CDR1 SGHTA and CDR2 FQGTGA. This CDR3 comprises 17 residues. Trimming took off 1 base at V and 0 bases at J, with 13 bases between the two ends. The CDR3 nucleotides read TGTGCCAGCAGCTTAAAGGGGTGGCGTTCCTCCTACAATGAGCAGTTCTTC. Residues: CASSLKGWRSSYNEQFF.

V and J are TRBV19 and TRBJ1-1; D perhaps matches TRBD1 (6 bases). Germline V gene sequence: CDR1 LNHDA, CDR2 SQIVND (reference sequence). The CDR3 runs to 12 residues. The V gene lost 8 bases and the J gene lost 6 bases, with 13 bases spanning the gap. This chain's CDR3 is CASGQGLPEAFF. The CDR3 DNA reads TGTGCCAGTGGGCAGGGGCTCCCTGAAGCTTTCTTT.

V gene TRBV6-5 combines with J gene TRBJ2-5, with D possibly matching TRBD1 (5 bases). The DNA end lines up better with TRBJ2-7; the J call may be wrong. The CDR3 totals 13 residues. Germline V lookup: CDR1 MNHEY, CDR2 SVGAGI. The CDR3 nucleotides read TGTGCCAGCCGCTCGCAGGGTTTCTACGAGCAGTACTTC. Amino acid sequence: CASRSQGFYEQYF.

V is TRBV11-3 and J is TRBJ1-1, with a weak D call TRBD1 (5 bases). The germline V gene encodes CDR1 SGHNT and CDR2 YENEEA. CDR3 length equals 13 residues. Trimming removed 2 bases from V and 1 base from J, with 5 bases in between. Here the CDR3 DNA reads TGTGCCAGCAGCTTAAGGGGGAACACTGAAGCTTTCTTT. Amino acid sequence: CASSLRGNTEAFF.

The chain uses TRBV9 and TRBJ2-1; 7 bases align to TRBD2. This CDR3 spans 12 amino acids. Germline values: CDR1 SGDLS, CDR2 YYNGEE. The J segment lost 9 bases and the V segment lost 3 bases, leaving 3 bases of the junction unmatched. The CDR3 is CASSELAREQFF. The DNA for the CDR3 is TGTGCCAGCAGCGAACTAGCGCGTGAGCAGTTCTTC.

This clone was counted only a few times. This chain uses TRBV14 with TRBJ1-1; D call uncertain. CDR1 and CDR2 (germline): SGHDN, FVKESK. The V end was cut by 3 bases, the J end by 7 bases, with 9 bases between. The CDR3 extends over 12 amino acids. CDR3 DNA: TGTGCCAGCAGCCACATATACGGTGAAGCTTTCTTT. This codes for CASSHIYGEAFF.